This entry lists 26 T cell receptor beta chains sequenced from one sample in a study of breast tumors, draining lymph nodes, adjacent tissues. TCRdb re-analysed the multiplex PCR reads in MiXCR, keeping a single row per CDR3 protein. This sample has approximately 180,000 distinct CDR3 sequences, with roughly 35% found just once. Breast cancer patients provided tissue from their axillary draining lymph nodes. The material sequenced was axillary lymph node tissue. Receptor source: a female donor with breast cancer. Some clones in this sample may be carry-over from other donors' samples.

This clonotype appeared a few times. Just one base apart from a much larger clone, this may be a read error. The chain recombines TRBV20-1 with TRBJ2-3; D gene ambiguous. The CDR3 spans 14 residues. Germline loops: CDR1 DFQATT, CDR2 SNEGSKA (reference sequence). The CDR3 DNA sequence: TGCAGTGCTAGAGGAGTTAAGGGCACAGCTACGCAGTATTTT. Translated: CSARGVKGTATQYF.

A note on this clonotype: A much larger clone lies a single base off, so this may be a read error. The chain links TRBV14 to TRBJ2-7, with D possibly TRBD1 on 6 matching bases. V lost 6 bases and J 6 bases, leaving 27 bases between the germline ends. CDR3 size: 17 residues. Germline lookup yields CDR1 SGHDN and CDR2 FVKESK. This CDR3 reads CASRLLSQGTGPSEQYF. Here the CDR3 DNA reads TGTGCCAGCAGACTACTTTCACAGGGTACGGGTCCCTCCGAGCAGTACTTC.

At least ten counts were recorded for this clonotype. CDR3 in amino acids: CSARAGTRNTGELFF. The CDR3 region has the DNA TGCAGTGCTAGGGCTGGGACTAGGAACACCGGGGAGCTGTTTTTT. The V call is TRBV20-1, the J call TRBJ2-2, with 8 bases that match TRBD2. The germline V gene has CDR1 DFQATT and CDR2 SNEGSKA (reference sequence). The ends lost 3 bases at V and 1 base at J; junction bases unmatched: 4. The CDR3 is 15 residues long.

Here the CDR3 DNA reads TGTGCCAGCATCAGACAGGGGGCGACTGAAGCTTTCTTT. It specifies CASIRQGATEAFF. The chain has TRBV6-5 and TRBJ1-1; 10 bases agree with TRBD1. There are 13 residues in the CDR3. Trimming at V came to 7 bases and at J to 5 bases, leaving 4 bases not matched to a gene. Germline V CDR1 and CDR2: MNHEY, SVGAGI.

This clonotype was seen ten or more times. Here the CDR3 reads CSAAMGGTKNIQYF. CDR3 nucleotide sequence: TGCAGCGCCGCTATGGGGGGCACGAAAAACATTCAGTACTTC. The chain employs TRBV29-1 and TRBJ2-4; D could derive from TRBD1 or TRBD2 (6 bases each). Germline CDR1 reads SQVTM; CDR2 reads ANQGSEA. V was cut by 7 bases and J by 4 bases, with 17 bases left in between. The CDR3 sequence is 14 residues long.

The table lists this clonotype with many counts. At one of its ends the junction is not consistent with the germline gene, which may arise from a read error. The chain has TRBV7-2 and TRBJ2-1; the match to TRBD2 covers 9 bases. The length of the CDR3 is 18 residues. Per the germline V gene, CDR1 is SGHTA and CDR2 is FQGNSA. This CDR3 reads CASSPARRREGSSNERFF. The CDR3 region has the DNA TGTGCCAGCAGCCCCGCCCGGCGGCGGGAGGGCAGCTCCAATGAGCGGTTCTTC.

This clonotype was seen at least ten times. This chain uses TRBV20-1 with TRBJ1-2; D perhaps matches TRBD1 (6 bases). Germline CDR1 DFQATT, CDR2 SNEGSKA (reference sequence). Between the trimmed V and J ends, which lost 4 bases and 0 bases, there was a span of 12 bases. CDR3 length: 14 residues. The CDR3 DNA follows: TGCAGTGCTATACAGGGAGGGTCTAACTATGGCTACACCTTC. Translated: CSAIQGGSNYGYTF.

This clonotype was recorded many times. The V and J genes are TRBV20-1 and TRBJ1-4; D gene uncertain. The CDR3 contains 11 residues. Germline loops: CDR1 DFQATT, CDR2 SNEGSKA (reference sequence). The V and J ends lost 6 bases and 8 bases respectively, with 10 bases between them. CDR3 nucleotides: TGCAGTGCCCTACGCGGAGAAAAACTGTTTTTT. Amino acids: CSALRGEKLFF.

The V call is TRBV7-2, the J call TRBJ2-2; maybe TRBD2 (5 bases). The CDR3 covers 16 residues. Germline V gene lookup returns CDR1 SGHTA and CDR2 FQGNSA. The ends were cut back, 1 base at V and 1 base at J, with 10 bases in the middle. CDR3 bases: TGTGCCAGCAGCTTAGGGCCAGGAGGGAACACCGGGGAGCTGTTTTTT. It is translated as CASSLGPGGNTGELFF.

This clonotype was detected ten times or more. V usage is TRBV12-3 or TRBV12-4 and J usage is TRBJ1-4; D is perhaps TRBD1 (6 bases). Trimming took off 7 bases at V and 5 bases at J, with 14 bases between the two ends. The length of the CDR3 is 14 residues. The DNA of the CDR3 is TGTGCCAGCAATGGGGGGCAGGGGAATGAAAAACTGTTTTTT. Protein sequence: CASNGGQGNEKLFF.

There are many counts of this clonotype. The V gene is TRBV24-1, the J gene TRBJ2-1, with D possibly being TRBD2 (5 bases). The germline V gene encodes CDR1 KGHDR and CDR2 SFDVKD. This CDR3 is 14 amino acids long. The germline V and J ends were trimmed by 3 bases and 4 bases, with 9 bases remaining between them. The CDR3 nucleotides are TGTGCCACCAGTGATCGGACTGGATACAATGAGCAGTTCTTC. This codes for CATSDRTGYNEQFF.

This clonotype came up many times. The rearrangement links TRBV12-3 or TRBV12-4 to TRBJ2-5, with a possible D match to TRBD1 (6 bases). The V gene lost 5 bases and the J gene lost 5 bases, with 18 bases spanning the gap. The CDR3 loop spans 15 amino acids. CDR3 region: CASSPSWGPRETQYF. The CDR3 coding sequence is TGTGCCAGCAGTCCGTCTTGGGGGCCCAGGGAGACCCAGTACTTC.

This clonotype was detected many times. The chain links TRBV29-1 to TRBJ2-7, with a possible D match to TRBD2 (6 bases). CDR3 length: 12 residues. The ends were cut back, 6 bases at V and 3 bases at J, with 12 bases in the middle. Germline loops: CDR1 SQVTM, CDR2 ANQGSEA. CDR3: CSVRDSFYEQYF. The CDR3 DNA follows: TGCAGCGTGCGGGACTCCTTCTACGAGCAGTACTTC.

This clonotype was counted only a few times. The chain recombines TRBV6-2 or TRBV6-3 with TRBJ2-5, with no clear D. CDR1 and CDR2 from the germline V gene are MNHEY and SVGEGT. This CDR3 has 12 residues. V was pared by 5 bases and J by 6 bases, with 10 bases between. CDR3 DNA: TGTGCCAGCAGTCACCCCTTAAAGACCCAGTACTTC. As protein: CASSHPLKTQYF.

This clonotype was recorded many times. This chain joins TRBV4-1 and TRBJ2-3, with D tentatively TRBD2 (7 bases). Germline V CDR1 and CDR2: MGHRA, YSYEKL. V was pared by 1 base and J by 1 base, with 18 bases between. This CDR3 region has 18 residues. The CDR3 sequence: CASSQGGGGRVGTDTQYF. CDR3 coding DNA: TGCGCCAGCAGCCAAGGGGGGGGCGGCAGGGTAGGCACAGATACGCAGTATTTT.

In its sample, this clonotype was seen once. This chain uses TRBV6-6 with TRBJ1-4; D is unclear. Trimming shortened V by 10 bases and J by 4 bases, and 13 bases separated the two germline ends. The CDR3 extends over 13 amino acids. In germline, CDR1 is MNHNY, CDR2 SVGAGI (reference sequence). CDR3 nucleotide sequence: TGTGCCACCCCCCGAATTTATAATGAAAAACTGTTTTTT. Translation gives CATPRIYNEKLFF.

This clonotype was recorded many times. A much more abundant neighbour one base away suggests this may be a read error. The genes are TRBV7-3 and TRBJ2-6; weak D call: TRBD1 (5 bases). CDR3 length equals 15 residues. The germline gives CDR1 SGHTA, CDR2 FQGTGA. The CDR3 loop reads CASSLMTSGANVLPF. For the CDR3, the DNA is TGTGCCAGCAGCTTAATGACCTCTGGGGCCAACGTCCTGCCTTTC.

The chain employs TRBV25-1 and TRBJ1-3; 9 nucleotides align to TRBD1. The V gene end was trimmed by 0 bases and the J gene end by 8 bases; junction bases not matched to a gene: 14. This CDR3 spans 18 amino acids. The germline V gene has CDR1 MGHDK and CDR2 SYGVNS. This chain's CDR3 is CASSEYGTGSVQGYTIYF. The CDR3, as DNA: TGTGCCAGCAGTGAATATGGGACAGGGTCTGTTCAGGGCTACACCATATATTTT.

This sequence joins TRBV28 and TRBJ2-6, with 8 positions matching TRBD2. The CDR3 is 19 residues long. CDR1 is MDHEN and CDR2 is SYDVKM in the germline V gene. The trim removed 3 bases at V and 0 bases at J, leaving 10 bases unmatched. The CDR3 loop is CASSFGGAGLISGANVLTF. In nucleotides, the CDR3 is TGTGCCAGCAGTTTCGGGGGGGCAGGGCTTATCTCTGGGGCCAACGTCCTGACTTTC.

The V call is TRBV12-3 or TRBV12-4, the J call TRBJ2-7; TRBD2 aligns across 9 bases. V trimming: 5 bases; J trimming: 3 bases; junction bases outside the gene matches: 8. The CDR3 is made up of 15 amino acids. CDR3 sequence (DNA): TGTGCCAGCAGTCTCTCGACTAGCGGTAACTACGAGCAGTACTTC. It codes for CASSLSTSGNYEQYF.

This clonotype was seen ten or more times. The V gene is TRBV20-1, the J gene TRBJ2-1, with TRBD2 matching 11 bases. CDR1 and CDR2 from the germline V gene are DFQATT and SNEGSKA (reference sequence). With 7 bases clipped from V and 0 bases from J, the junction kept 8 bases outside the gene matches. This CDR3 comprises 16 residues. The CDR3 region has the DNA TGCAGTGTCCTACCACTAGCGGGGGACTCCTACAATGAGCAGTTCTTC. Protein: CSVLPLAGDSYNEQFF.

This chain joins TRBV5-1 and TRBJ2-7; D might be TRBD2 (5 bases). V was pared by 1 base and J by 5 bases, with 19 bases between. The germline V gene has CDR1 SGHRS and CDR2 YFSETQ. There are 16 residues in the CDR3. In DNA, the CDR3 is TGCGCCAGCAGCTTGTTGATACACGGCGACTACAACGAGCAGTACTTC. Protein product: CASSLLIHGDYNEQYF. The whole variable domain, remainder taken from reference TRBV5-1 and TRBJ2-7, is KAGVTQTPRYLIKTRGQQVTLSCSPISGHRSVSWYQQTPGQGLQFLFEYFSETQRNKGNFPGRFSGRQFSNSRSEMNVSTLELGDSALYLCASSLLIHGDYNEQYFGPGTRLTVT.

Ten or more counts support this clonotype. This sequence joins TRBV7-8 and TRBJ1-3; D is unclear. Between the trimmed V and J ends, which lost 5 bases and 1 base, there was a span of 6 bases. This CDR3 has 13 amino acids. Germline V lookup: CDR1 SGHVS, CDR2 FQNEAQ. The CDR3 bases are TGTGCCAGCAGCCGGACGTCTGGAAACACCATATATTTT. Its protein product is CASSRTSGNTIYF.

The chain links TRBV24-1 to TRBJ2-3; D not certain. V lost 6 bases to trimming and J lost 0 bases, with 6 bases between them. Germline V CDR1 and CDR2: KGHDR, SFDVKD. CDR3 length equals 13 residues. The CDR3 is CATSSRSTDTQYF. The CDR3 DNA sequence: TGTGCCACCAGTAGTAGAAGCACAGATACGCAGTATTTT.

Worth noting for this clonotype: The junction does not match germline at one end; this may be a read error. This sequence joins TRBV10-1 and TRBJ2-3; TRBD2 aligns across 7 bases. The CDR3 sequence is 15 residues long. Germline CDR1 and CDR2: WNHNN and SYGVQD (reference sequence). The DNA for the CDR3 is TGCACCAGCAGTGAATCTGGGAGGGCCACAGATACGCAGTATTTT. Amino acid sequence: CTSSESGRATDTQYF.

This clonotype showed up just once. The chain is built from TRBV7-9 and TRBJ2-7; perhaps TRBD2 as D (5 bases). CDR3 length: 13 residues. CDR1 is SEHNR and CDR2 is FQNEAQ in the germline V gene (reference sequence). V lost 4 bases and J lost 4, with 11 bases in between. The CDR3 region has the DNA TGTGCCAGCAGCTCGGAGGTGTGGTACGAGCAGTACTTC. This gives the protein CASSSEVWYEQYF.